Each of the 28 T cell receptor beta chains below was sequenced from the same sample in a study of beta chain features in type 1 diabetes. Expressed TCRB transcripts were sequenced because the entire RNA isolate underwent reverse transcription. Some clones are missing from TCRdb's copy, which holds only in-frame ones; the method was immunoSEQ multiplex PCR. Of 970,000 or so clones listed, 15% to 20% are singletons. What was sequenced was naive CD4+ T cells from blood. These receptors were taken from a woman aged 18-29 years in good health.

This clone was observed a few times. The chain joins TRBV4-3 to TRBJ2-2, with TRBD2 matching over 9 bases. V trimming: 1 base; J trimming: 5 bases; junction bases outside the gene matches: 5. CDR3 length: 16 residues. CDR1 and CDR2 (germline): LGHNA, YSLEER. Written as DNA, the CDR3 is TGCGCCAGCAGCCAAGTGTCGGCGGGAGGGACCGGGGAGCTGTTTTTT. Residues: CASSQVSAGGTGELFF.

In its sample, this clone was seen many times. J is TRBJ1-4 and V is TRBV10-3; 8 bases are a match to TRBD1. In germline, CDR1 is ENHRY, CDR2 SYGVKD. Trimming took 6 bases from V and 6 from J; bases not matched to a gene: 3. The CDR3 sequence is 13 residues long. CDR3 loop: CAIRDRVDEKLFF. The CDR3, as DNA: TGTGCCATCAGGGACAGGGTAGATGAAAAACTGTTTTTT.

This chain joins TRBV28 and TRBJ1-1, with D hard to call. Germline assignment: CDR1 MDHEN and CDR2 SYDVKM. The CDR3 covers 12 residues. Trimming took off 10 bases at V and 0 bases at J, with 9 bases between the two ends. The CDR3 region has the DNA TGTGCCACCCAACAGATGAACACTGAAGCTTTCTTT. Translated, it gives CATQQMNTEAFF.

This clone was counted between two and nine times. V gene TRBV21-1 combines with J gene TRBJ2-1; the D call in the table, TRBD2, was not verified against the DNA. TRBV21-1 is noted as a pseudogene. The CDR3 consists of 17 residues. CDR3 sequence reads: CASSKGGLAGDYNEQFF. Written as DNA, the CDR3 is TGTGCCAGCAGCAAGGGAGGATTAGCGGGGGACTACAATGAGCAGTTCTTC.

A few counts support this clone. This chain connects TRBV4-3 to TRBJ2-1, with 7 bases lining up with TRBD1. This CDR3 has 16 amino acids. Germline V gives CDR1 LGHNA, CDR2 YSLEER. V lost 4 bases to trimming and J lost 4 bases; unmatched junction nucleotides: 10. The CDR3 sequence: CASSPMTGYFYNEQFF. In DNA form, the CDR3 reads TGCGCCAGCAGCCCGATGACAGGGTATTTTTACAATGAGCAGTTCTTC.

The chain recombines TRBV2 with TRBJ2-2; D tentatively fits TRBD1 or TRBD2 (5 bases each). This CDR3 comprises 15 residues. The germline gives CDR1 SNHLY, CDR2 FYNNEI. V was cut by 6 bases and J by 0 bases, with 11 bases left in between. The CDR3 sequence: CASRERDANTGELFF. CDR3 in DNA: TGTGCCAGCAGGGAACGGGACGCGAACACCGGGGAGCTGTTTTTT.

The V and J genes are TRBV7-3 and TRBJ2-1; D possibly corresponds to TRBD2 (6 bases). CDR1 is SGHTA, CDR2 FQGTGA, per germline. This CDR3 comprises 19 residues. The V end lost 0 bases, the J end lost 0 bases, and 18 bases lay between the germline ends. The CDR3 region has the DNA TGTGCCAGCAGCTTAACAGGCGGCCTAGCGAGGAGCTCCTACAATGAGCAGTTCTTC. This encodes CASSLTGGLARSSYNEQFF.

This clone was seen more than once but under ten times. The rearrangement uses TRBV28 and TRBJ1-1, with 12 bases identical to TRBD1. CDR3 length equals 15 residues. Germline V gene sequence: CDR1 MDHEN, CDR2 SYDVKM. The trim removed 4 bases at V and 7 bases at J, leaving 7 bases unmatched. Written as DNA, the CDR3 is TGTGCCAGCAGTTCACCGGGACAGGGGGCAAGTGAAGCTTTCTTT. This translates into CASSSPGQGASEAFF.

The chain uses TRBV27 and TRBJ1-1; D is possibly TRBD1 (6 bases). V gave up 6 bases and J gave up 5 bases, with 13 bases separating them. Germline V gene data show CDR1 as MNHEY and CDR2 as SMNVEV (reference sequence). CDR3 size: 13 residues. The CDR3 DNA follows: TGTGCCAGCAGAAATTACAGGGAAACTGAAGCTTTCTTT. It specifies CASRNYRETEAFF.

The chain recombines TRBV29-1 with TRBJ1-2; possibly TRBD1 for D (5 bases). The CDR3 contains 14 residues. Trimming removed 2 bases from V and 6 bases from J, with 16 bases in between. Germline V gives CDR1 SQVTM, CDR2 ANQGSEA. CDR3 nucleotides: TGCAGCGTTGAAATCCGTCAGGGATCGGATGGCTACACCTTC. Its protein is CSVEIRQGSDGYTF.

This clone was seen only a few times. V is TRBV4-3 and J is TRBJ2-2; D is ambiguous. The CDR3 runs to 16 residues. Trimming removed 1 base from V and 5 bases from J, with 14 bases in between. The V gene's germline CDR1 is LGHNA and CDR2 YSLEER. The CDR3 reads CASSQGATGRTGELFF. The CDR3 bases are TGCGCCAGCAGCCAAGGGGCGACCGGTCGTACCGGGGAGCTGTTTTTT.

This clone was detected only a few times. This chain uses TRBV5-1 with TRBJ2-3; D is unresolved. Germline CDR1 reads SGHRS; CDR2 reads YFSETQ. Trimming took off 4 bases at V and 4 bases at J, with 13 bases between the two ends. The CDR3 extends over 14 amino acids. DNA for the CDR3: TGCGCCAGCAGCAATCTCGGGTCGCCAGATACGCAGTATTTT. Translated: CASSNLGSPDTQYF.

The chain combines TRBV19 with TRBJ2-5, with D tentatively TRBD2 (6 bases). CDR1 is LNHDA, CDR2 SQIVND, per germline (reference sequence). V was cut by 10 bases and J by 2 bases, with 20 bases left in between. The CDR3 runs to 15 residues. CDR3 DNA sequence: TGTGCCACCACCGGGGGTAGCGGACCTCAAGAGACCCAGTACTTC. Protein sequence: CATTGGSGPQETQYF.

This clone has a handful of counts. The chain recombines TRBV5-1 with TRBJ2-1; 7 nucleotides align to TRBD2. The germline V gene encodes CDR1 SGHRS and CDR2 YFSETQ. V lost 0 bases to trimming and J lost 6 bases; unmatched junction nucleotides: 9. CDR3 length: 16 residues. The CDR3 bases are TGCGCCAGCAGCTTGGTCGGCGGGAGTAGGGTCAATGAGCAGTTCTTC. Protein product: CASSLVGGSRVNEQFF.

The chain uses TRBV5-4 and TRBJ1-2; D unresolved. Germline V gene sequence: CDR1 SGHNT, CDR2 YYREEE (reference sequence). The CDR3 has 14 residues. Between the trimmed V and J ends, which lost 0 bases and 6 bases, there was a span of 12 bases. The CDR3 DNA sequence: TGTGCCAGCAGCTTGGGAAGTTTTAGGGATGGCTACACCTTC. Encoded protein: CASSLGSFRDGYTF.

The rearrangement joins TRBV5-8 to TRBJ2-4; 9 positions match TRBD2. The CDR3 is 14 amino acids. The V and J ends lost 8 bases and 7 bases, in that order; junction bases with no gene match: 10. Germline V CDR1 and CDR2: SGHTS, YDEGEE. In DNA, the CDR3 is TGTGCCAGTGATATGGCGGGAGGGAGGAACATTCAGTACTTC. Its translation is CASDMAGGRNIQYF.

This clone was seen more than once but under ten times. The chain links TRBV6-5 to TRBJ2-7; 10 bases match TRBD1. Trimming at V came to 7 bases and at J to 2 bases, leaving 5 bases not matched to a gene. Per germline, CDR1 MNHEY and CDR2 SVGAGI. The CDR3 is 14 residues long. The DNA for the CDR3 is TGTGCCAGCAACAGACAGGGGGCCACCTACGAGCAGTACTTC. Translation: CASNRQGATYEQYF.

The V gene is TRBV10-2, the J gene TRBJ2-3, with D unclear. This CDR3 is 14 amino acids long. V lost 6 bases and J 2 bases, leaving 12 bases between the germline ends. CDR1 and CDR2 from the germline V gene are WSHSY and SAAADI. The CDR3 loop reads CASSRSRFTDTQYF. For the CDR3, the DNA is TGCGCCAGCAGCAGGAGCCGCTTCACAGATACGCAGTATTTT.

The J gene is TRBJ2-7, the V gene TRBV28; no definite D call. V was pared by 2 bases and J by 2 bases, with 10 bases between. The CDR3 loop spans 14 amino acids. Germline loops: CDR1 MDHEN, CDR2 SYDVKM. CDR3 nucleotides: TGTGCCAGCAGTTTAGGAGACATCGCCTACGAGCAGTACTTC. Translating gives CASSLGDIAYEQYF.

This clone has only a few counts. The chain is built from TRBV20-1 and TRBJ1-2; D remains unclear. CDR1 is DFQATT and CDR2 is SNEGSKA in the germline V gene (reference sequence). V was trimmed by 5 bases and J by 3 bases, leaving 7 bases between them. This CDR3 contains 11 residues. The CDR3: CSAQEDYGYTF. The CDR3 DNA sequence: TGCAGTGCTCAAGAGGACTATGGCTACACCTTC.

This chain joins TRBV25-1 and TRBJ2-7; 7 bases line up with TRBD1. The CDR3 runs to 16 residues. Germline CDR1 reads MGHDK; CDR2 reads SYGVNS. V was pared by 1 base and J by 4 bases, with 10 bases of the junction left unmatched. The CDR3 sequence: CASSEWAIRDRYEQYF. CDR3 coding DNA: TGTGCCAGCAGTGAATGGGCCATCCGGGACAGATACGAGCAGTACTTC.

This clone was recorded a few times. This chain uses TRBV15 with TRBJ2-5, with D tentatively TRBD1 or TRBD2 (5 bases each). The V end was cut by 0 bases, the J end by 11 bases, with 10 bases between. Germline-derived CDR1 and CDR2 are LNHNV and YYDKDF (reference sequence). The CDR3 is 12 amino acids. CDR3 coding DNA: TGTGCCACCAGCAGAGAAGGCAGGGAGCAGTACTTC. It is translated as CATSREGREQYF.

This clone was seen a handful of times. Compared with germline, one end of the junction differs, possibly owing to a read error. The chain links TRBV11-1 to TRBJ2-1, with a possible D match to TRBD2 (6 bases). There are 15 residues in the CDR3. Germline V gives CDR1 SGHAT, CDR2 FQDESV (reference sequence). The CDR3 spells CASSPDEFSGRGVLF. DNA of the CDR3: TGTGCCAGCAGCCCCGACGAGTTTAGCGGACGGGGAGTTCTCTTC.

This clone was picked up a small number of times. This sequence joins TRBV2 and TRBJ2-7, with D perhaps matching TRBD1 (5 bases). There are 12 residues in the CDR3. The V end was cut by 10 bases, the J end by 0 bases, with 10 bases between. Germline V lookup: CDR1 SNHLY, CDR2 FYNNEI. CDR3 residues: CANRQNSYEQYF. The CDR3 DNA is TGTGCCAACCGACAGAACTCCTACGAGCAGTACTTC.

The rearrangement links TRBV29-1 to TRBJ2-5, with D perhaps matching TRBD2 (6 bases). The CDR3 is 12 residues long. Germline assignment: CDR1 SQVTM and CDR2 ANQGSEA. Trimming left V 5 bases short and J 0 bases short, with 7 bases between. The chain's CDR3 is CSVREYQETQYF. CDR3 sequence (DNA): TGCAGCGTTCGGGAGTACCAAGAGACCCAGTACTTC.

The rearrangement joins TRBV21-1 to TRBJ1-2; whether TRBD1, the table's D call, matches the DNA was not checked. TRBV21-1 is designated a pseudogene. The CDR3 totals 11 residues. CDR3 region: CASWDRGGYTF. The CDR3 nucleotides are TGTGCCAGTTGGGACAGGGGGGGCTACACCTTC.

This clone was observed a handful of times. V gene TRBV11-2 combines with J gene TRBJ2-1; D remains ambiguous. Deletions cut 5 bases from V and 7 bases from J, with 6 bases between. This CDR3 has 11 amino acids. Germline V lookup: CDR1 SGHAT, CDR2 FQNNGV. The CDR3 loop reads CASSISNEQFF. CDR3 DNA sequence: TGTGCCAGCAGCATCAGTAATGAGCAGTTCTTC. The complete variable domain, with remaining parts taken from reference TRBV11-2 and TRBJ2-1, reads EAGVAQSPRYKIIEKRQSVAFWCNPISGHATLYWYQQILGQGPKLLIQFQNNGVVDDSQLPKDRFSAERLKGVDSTLKIQPAKLEDSAVYLCASSISNEQFFGPGTRLTVL.

Concerning this clone: The sample carries other DNA sequences with the same CDR3. The chain uses TRBV19 and TRBJ2-3; 8 bases align to TRBD1. CDR1 LNHDA and CDR2 SQIVND come from the germline V gene (reference sequence). This CDR3 spans 13 amino acids. The J segment lost 4 bases and the V segment lost 6 bases, leaving 3 bases of the junction unmatched. The DNA for the CDR3 is TGTGCCAGTAGAGACAGGGGAGCAGATACGCAGTATTTT. It translates to CASRDRGADTQYF.